These T cell receptor beta chains were read from a single sample in a study of T cells in Graves' hyperthyroidism and ophthalmopathy. TCRdb re-analysed the multiplex PCR reads in MiXCR, keeping a single row per CDR3 protein. The sample has roughly 560,000 distinct CDR3 sequences, roughly 14% seen once. Sequencing was carried out using blood. Receptors originate from a woman aged 35 to 49 with Graves' ophthalmopathy. Each CDR3 is given with its conserved first and last residue. A row's size may be missing; if present it is once, few, many or a size class.

j_call,cdr3_length,clone_size,v_call,cdr3_aa
TRBJ1-5,14,-,TRBV27,CASSSALGDQPQHF
TRBJ1-2,15,many,TRBV28,CASSLGSGREYGYTF
TRBJ2-7,14,few,TRBV20-1,CSARGTRPPYEQYF
TRBJ2-7,17,few,TRBV3-1,CASSRQMTSPQPSEQYF
TRBJ1-6,15,-,TRBV11-2,CASSLALGTRSPLHF
TRBJ1-5,13,many,TRBV6-2/TRBV6-3,CATNSNSNQPQHF
TRBJ2-7,15,many,TRBV10-3,CAISGGLAGEYEQYF
TRBJ2-7,17,many,TRBV15,CATSRDPKDRGPYEQYF
TRBJ1-3,15,-,TRBV9,CASSVGQESGNTIYF
TRBJ2-7,17,many,TRBV20-1,CSARDPLTSGKAYEQYF